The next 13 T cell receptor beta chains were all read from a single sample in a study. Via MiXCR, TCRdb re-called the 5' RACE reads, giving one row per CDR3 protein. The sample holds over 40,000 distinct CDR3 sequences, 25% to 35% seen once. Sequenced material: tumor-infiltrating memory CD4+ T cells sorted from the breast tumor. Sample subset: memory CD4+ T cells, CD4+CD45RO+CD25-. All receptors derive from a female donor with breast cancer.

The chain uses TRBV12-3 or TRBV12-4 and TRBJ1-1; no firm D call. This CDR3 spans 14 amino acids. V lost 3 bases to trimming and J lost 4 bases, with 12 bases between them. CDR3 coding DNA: TGTGCCAGCAGTTTCAACCCACTAGGCACTGAAGCTTTCTTT. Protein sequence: CASSFNPLGTEAFF.

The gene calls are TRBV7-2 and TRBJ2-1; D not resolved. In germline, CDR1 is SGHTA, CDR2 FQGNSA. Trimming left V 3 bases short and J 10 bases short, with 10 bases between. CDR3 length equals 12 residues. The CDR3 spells CASSLSWQEQFF. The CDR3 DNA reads TGTGCCAGCAGCTTGTCCTGGCAAGAGCAGTTCTTC.

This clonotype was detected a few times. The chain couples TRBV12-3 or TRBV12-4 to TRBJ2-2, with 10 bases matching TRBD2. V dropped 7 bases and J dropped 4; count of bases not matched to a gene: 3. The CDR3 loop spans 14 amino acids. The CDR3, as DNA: TGTGCCAGCATCTCTAGCGGGGGCACCGGGGAGCTGTTTTTT. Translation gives CASISSGGTGELFF.

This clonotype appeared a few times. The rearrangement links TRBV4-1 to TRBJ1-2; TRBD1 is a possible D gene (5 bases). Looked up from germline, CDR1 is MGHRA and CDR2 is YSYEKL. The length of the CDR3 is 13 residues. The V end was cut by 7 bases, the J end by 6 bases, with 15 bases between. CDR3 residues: CASMRTQGDGYTF. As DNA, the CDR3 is TGCGCCAGCATGCGGACGCAGGGCGATGGCTACACCTTC.

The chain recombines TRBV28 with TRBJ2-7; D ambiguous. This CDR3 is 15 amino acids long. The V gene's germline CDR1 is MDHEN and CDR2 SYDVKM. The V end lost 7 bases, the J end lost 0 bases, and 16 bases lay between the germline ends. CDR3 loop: CASTSLQRSSYEQYF. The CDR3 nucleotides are TGTGCCAGCACCTCTCTCCAGAGGAGCTCCTACGAGCAGTACTTC.

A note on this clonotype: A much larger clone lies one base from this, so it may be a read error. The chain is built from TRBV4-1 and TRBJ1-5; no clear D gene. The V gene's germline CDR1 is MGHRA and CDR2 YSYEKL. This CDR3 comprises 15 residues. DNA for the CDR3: TGCGCCGGCAGCCGACTACTGAGTAGCAATCAGCCCCAGCATTTT. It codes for CAGSRLLSSNQPQHF.

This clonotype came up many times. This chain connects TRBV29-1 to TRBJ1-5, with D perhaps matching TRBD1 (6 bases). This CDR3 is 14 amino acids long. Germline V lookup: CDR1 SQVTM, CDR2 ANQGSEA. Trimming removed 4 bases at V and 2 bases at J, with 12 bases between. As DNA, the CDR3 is TGCAGCGTTGGGGTAGGGGGAGGCAATCAGCCCCAGCATTTT. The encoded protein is CSVGVGGGNQPQHF.

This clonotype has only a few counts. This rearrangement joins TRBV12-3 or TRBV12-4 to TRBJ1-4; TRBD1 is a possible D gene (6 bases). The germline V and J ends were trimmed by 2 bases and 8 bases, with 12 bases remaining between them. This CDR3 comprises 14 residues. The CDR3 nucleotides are TGTGCCAGCAGTTTATCCGGGCAGGGGGAAAAACTGTTTTTT. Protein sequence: CASSLSGQGEKLFF.

CDR3 sequence: CASSRAGPYTGELFF. In DNA form, the CDR3 reads TGTGCCAGCAGCCGAGCGGGACCCTACACCGGGGAGCTGTTTTTT. The chain employs TRBV11-2 and TRBJ2-2; TRBD2 aligns across 7 bases. The CDR3 runs 15 residues. Per the germline V gene, CDR1 is SGHAT and CDR2 is FQNNGV. Trimming removed 5 bases from V and 3 bases from J; junction bases left unmatched: 6. Full variable domain (outside the CDR3, taken from reference TRBV11-2 and TRBJ2-2): EAGVAQSPRYKIIEKRQSVAFWCNPISGHATLYWYQQILGQGPKLLIQFQNNGVVDDSQLPKDRFSAERLKGVDSTLKIQPAKLEDSAVYLCASSRAGPYTGELFFGEGSRLTVL.

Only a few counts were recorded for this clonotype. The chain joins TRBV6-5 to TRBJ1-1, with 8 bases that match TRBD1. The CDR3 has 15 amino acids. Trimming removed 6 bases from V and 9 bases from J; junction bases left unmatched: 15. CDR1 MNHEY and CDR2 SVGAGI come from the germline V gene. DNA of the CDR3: TGTGCCAGCAGGGACCGACAGGGGAGGACACTGAAAGCTTTCTTT. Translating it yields CASRDRQGRTLKAFF.

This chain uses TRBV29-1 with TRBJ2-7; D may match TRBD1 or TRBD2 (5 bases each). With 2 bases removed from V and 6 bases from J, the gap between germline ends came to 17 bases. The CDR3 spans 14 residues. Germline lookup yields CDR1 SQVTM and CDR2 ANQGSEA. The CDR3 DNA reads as TGCAGCGTTGAATCACACGGGACGGGGAGCGAGCAGTACTTC. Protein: CSVESHGTGSEQYF.

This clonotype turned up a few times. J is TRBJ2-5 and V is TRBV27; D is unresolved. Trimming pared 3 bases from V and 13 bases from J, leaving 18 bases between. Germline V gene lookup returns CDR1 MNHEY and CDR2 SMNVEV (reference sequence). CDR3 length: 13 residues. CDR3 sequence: CASSFGPPRIPYF. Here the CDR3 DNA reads TGTGCCAGCAGTTTTGGCCCACCTCGGATCCCGTACTTC.

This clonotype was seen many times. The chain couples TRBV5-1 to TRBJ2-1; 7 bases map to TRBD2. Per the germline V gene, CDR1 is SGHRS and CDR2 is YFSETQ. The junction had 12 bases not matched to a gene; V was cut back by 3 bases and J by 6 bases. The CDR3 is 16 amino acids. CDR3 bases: TGCGCCAGCAGCTCCCATGGGGCGGGAGAAGGCAATGAGCAGTTCTTC. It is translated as CASSSHGAGEGNEQFF.